The subject of this entry is one TCR beta chain. Antigen: not known. This entry belongs to a study of OX40 agonist ivuxolimab in advanced cancers. Whole-study results and caveats: Expanded peripheral T cells had an undetermined antigen specificity.

Only in-frame clones appear in the TCRdb table, and some are missing; sequencing was by immunoSEQ multiplex PCR. Counted here are approximately 80,000 clones, approximately 90% occurring once; the ten biggest clones make up approximately 0.41%. V lost 3 bases and J lost 5, with 13 bases in between. CDR3 length: 13 residues. CDR1 and CDR2 (germline): SQVTM, ANQGSEA. The V call is TRBV29-1, the J call TRBJ2-5; D might be TRBD1 (6 bases). The specimen was CD4+ or CD8+ T cells sorted from blood, collected in a trial of the OX40 agonist ivuxolimab. The source is an adult with an advanced solid tumor such as melanoma, head and neck, liver or kidney cancer. This chain's CDR3 is CSVEGAHRETQYF. The CDR3 coding sequence is TGCAGCGTTGAGGGGGCCCATAGGGAGACCCAGTACTTC.